One sample yielded the 17 T cell receptor beta chains listed below, sequenced in a study of Ad26.COV2.S vaccination and SARS-CoV-2 variants. Assay: immunoSEQ multiplex PCR; the TCRdb copy retains only in-frame clones and omits some. This sample has fewer than 55,000 clones, with approximately 80% found just once. Here the sequenced sample was peripheral blood, taken after recovery from COVID-19. Receptors were obtained from a human donor who had recovered from COVID-19.

The V and J genes are TRBV10-3 and TRBJ1-2, with TRBD1 identical over 10 bases. The CDR3 has 14 residues. V lost 6 bases to trimming and J lost 3 bases; unmatched junction nucleotides: 4. Per the germline V gene, CDR1 is ENHRY and CDR2 is SYGVKD. CDR3 sequence: CAISLGQGDYGYTF. In DNA, the CDR3 is TGTGCCATCAGCCTCGGACAGGGGGACTATGGCTACACCTTC.

This clone was recorded a few times. The J gene is TRBJ2-3, the V gene TRBV11-2; either TRBD1 or TRBD2 may supply D (5 bases each). The V gene lost 0 bases and the J gene lost 7 bases, with 17 bases spanning the gap. This CDR3 region has 16 residues. Germline V lookup: CDR1 SGHAT, CDR2 FQNNGV. CDR3 amino acids: CASSLDSRGGSNTQYF. CDR3 DNA sequence: TGTGCCAGCAGCTTAGACTCGAGGGGTGGTTCAAATACGCAGTATTTT.

The V and J genes are TRBV5-1 and TRBJ1-4, with D possibly TRBD1 on 5 matching bases. Looked up from germline, CDR1 is SGHRS and CDR2 is YFSETQ. With 7 bases removed from V and 4 bases from J, the gap between germline ends came to 11 bases. The CDR3 is made up of 13 amino acids. CDR3 loop: CASREGDNEKLFF. The CDR3 nucleotides read TGCGCCAGCCGTGAAGGGGATAATGAAAAACTGTTTTTT.

This chain connects TRBV3-1 (or the pseudogene TRBV3-2) to TRBJ2-5; 7 bases fit TRBD1. The CDR3 length is 13 residues. From germline, CDR1 is LGHDT and CDR2 YNNKEL (reference sequence). J gave up 12 bases and V 5 bases, and 12 bases lay outside the gene matches. CDR3 region: CASSILSGGDKYF. The CDR3 coding sequence is TGTGCCAGCAGCATACTCTCAGGGGGTGACAAGTACTTC.

Only one count was recorded for this clone. The chain combines TRBV7-3 with TRBJ1-1, with D possibly being TRBD1 (6 bases). This CDR3 is 13 amino acids long. Germline V CDR1 and CDR2: SGHTA, FQGTGA. V lost 5 bases to trimming and J lost 4 bases, with 11 bases between them. The CDR3 is CASSLQGITEAFF. In nucleotides, the CDR3 is TGTGCCAGCAGCCTACAGGGTATCACTGAAGCTTTCTTT. Drawing the rest from reference TRBV7-3 and TRBJ1-1, the complete variable domain is GAGVSQTPSNKVTEKGKYVELRCDPISGHTALYWYRQSLGQGPEFLIYFQGTGAADDSGLPNDRFFAVRPEGSVSTLKIQRTERGDSAVYLCASSLQGITEAFFGQGTRLTVV.

The chain employs TRBV19 and TRBJ1-6; D might be TRBD1 (6 bases). The CDR3 extends over 13 amino acids. Germline V gene sequence: CDR1 LNHDA, CDR2 SQIVND (reference sequence). Trimming took off 7 bases at V and 14 bases at J, with 18 bases between the two ends. CDR3 region: CASTYGVSGALHF. Written as DNA, the CDR3 is TGTGCCAGTACCTACGGGGTATCAGGGGCCCTCCACTTT.

V usage is TRBV6-1 and J usage is TRBJ1-5; 9 bases are shared with TRBD1. J gave up 3 bases and V 3 bases, and 9 bases lay outside the gene matches. Germline V gives CDR1 MNHNS, CDR2 SASEGT. This CDR3 contains 17 residues. The chain's CDR3 is CASSDARGTGSNQPQHF. The DNA for the CDR3 is TGTGCCAGCAGTGACGCCCGAGGGACAGGGTCCAATCAGCCCCAGCATTTT.

The sample holds one count of this clone. V is TRBV5-6 and J is TRBJ1-3, with D uncertain. Trimming left V 4 bases short and J 0 bases short, with 11 bases between. The CDR3 is 15 residues long. The V gene's germline CDR1 is SGHDT and CDR2 YYEEEE. CDR3 region: CASSTGPGSGNTIYF. The CDR3 coding sequence is TGTGCCAGCAGCACGGGTCCAGGCTCTGGAAACACCATATATTTT.

The chain carries TRBV19 and TRBJ2-3; 11 bases align to TRBD1. The CDR3 is 16 residues long. CDR1 and CDR2 (germline): LNHDA, SQIVND (reference sequence). Losses at the gene ends were 6 bases for V and 1 base for J; bases not matched to a gene: 6. The CDR3 reads CASRRTGGGGTDTQYF. The CDR3 DNA reads TGTGCCAGTAGAAGGACAGGGGGCGGTGGCACAGATACGCAGTATTTT. The whole variable domain, remainder taken from reference TRBV19 and TRBJ2-3, is DGGITQSPKYLFRKEGQNVTLSCEQNLNHDAMYWYRQDPGQGLRLIYYSQIVNDFQKGDIAEGYSVSREKKESFPLTVTSAQKNPTAFYLCASRRTGGGGTDTQYFGPGTRLTVL.

This clone showed up just a few times. The chain is built from TRBV3-1 (or the pseudogene TRBV3-2) and TRBJ1-5; TRBD1 is a possible D gene (5 bases). Trimming took 4 bases from V and 4 from J, leaving 20 bases between them. This CDR3 spans 17 amino acids. Germline CDR1 LGHDT, CDR2 YNNKEL (reference sequence). CDR3 protein: CASSPDNPGLTNQPQHF. The DNA of the CDR3 is TGTGCCAGCAGCCCTGATAATCCAGGGTTAACTAATCAGCCCCAGCATTTT.

This sequence joins TRBV7-9 and TRBJ2-1; maybe TRBD2 (7 bases). Germline lookup yields CDR1 SEHNR and CDR2 FQNEAQ (reference sequence). Trimming cost V 2 bases and J 2 bases, with 13 bases left between them. The CDR3 totals 16 residues. CDR3 protein: CASSLYSGGPYNEQFF. The CDR3 region has the DNA TGTGCCAGCAGCTTATACTCCGGGGGGCCCTACAATGAGCAGTTCTTC.

This chain uses TRBV19 with TRBJ2-5, with 7 bases fitting TRBD2. The CDR3 extends over 16 amino acids. V was clipped by 3 bases and J by 1 base; unmatched bases: 8. From germline, CDR1 is LNHDA and CDR2 SQIVND (reference sequence). In DNA form, the CDR3 reads TGTGCCAGTAGTATCATAGGGAGCGGGGCCCAAGAGACCCAGTACTTC. Translation gives CASSIIGSGAQETQYF.

The chain links TRBV2 to TRBJ1-1; 10 nucleotides match TRBD1. Germline V CDR1 and CDR2: SNHLY, FYNNEI. V shed 6 bases, J shed 4 bases, and the junction held 11 bases outside the gene matches. The CDR3 has 16 amino acids. In DNA, the CDR3 is TGTGCCAGCAGGGGTCCCGGGACAGGGGCCGGCACTGAAGCTTTCTTT. Protein sequence: CASRGPGTGAGTEAFF.

V gene TRBV5-1 combines with J gene TRBJ1-1, with D perhaps matching TRBD1 (6 bases). Germline V CDR1 and CDR2: SGHRS, YFSETQ. The CDR3 has 14 residues. V lost 7 bases to trimming and J lost 7 bases, with 20 bases between them. In DNA, the CDR3 is TGCGCCAGCCTTGCAGGGCCCGAACAGGGTGAAGCTTTCTTT. This gives the protein CASLAGPEQGEAFF.

V and J are TRBV11-2 and TRBJ2-2; no clear D gene. Germline CDR1 reads SGHAT; CDR2 reads FQNNGV. This CDR3 has 14 amino acids. Trimming took off 2 bases at V and 4 bases at J, with 8 bases between the two ends. The CDR3 loop is CASSLLGGTGELFF. The CDR3 DNA follows: TGTGCCAGCAGCTTATTAGGCGGCACCGGGGAGCTGTTTTTT.

The chain uses TRBV6-5 and TRBJ1-1, with D unclear. Germline V gene sequence: CDR1 MNHEY, CDR2 SVGAGI. Trimming removed 2 bases from V and 5 bases from J, with 9 bases in between. The CDR3 sequence is 13 residues long. This CDR3 is CASSYGVGTEAFF. Written as DNA, the CDR3 is TGTGCCAGCAGTTACGGGGTTGGGACTGAAGCTTTCTTT.

This chain connects TRBV10-1 to TRBJ2-3, with TRBD2 matching over 11 bases. CDR3 length: 15 residues. CDR1 is WNHNN, CDR2 SYGVQD, per germline (reference sequence). The V and J ends lost 3 bases and 6 bases, in that order; junction bases with no gene match: 5. CDR3: CASSDKLAGDDTQYF. The CDR3 DNA reads TGCGCCAGCAGTGACAAACTAGCGGGGGACGATACGCAGTATTTT.